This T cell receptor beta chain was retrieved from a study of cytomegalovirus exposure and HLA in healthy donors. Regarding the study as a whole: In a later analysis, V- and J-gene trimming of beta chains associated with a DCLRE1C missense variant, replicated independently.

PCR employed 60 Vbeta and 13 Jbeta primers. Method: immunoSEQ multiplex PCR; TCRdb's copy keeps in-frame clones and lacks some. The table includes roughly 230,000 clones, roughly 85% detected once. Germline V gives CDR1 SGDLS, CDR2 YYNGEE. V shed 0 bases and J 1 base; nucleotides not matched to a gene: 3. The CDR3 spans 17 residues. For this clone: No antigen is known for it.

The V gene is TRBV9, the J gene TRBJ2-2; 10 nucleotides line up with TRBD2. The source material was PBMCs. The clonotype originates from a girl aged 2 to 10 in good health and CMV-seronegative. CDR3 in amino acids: CASSVATSGENTGELFF. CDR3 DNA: TGTGCCAGCAGCGTAGCCACTAGCGGGGAGAACACCGGGGAGCTGTTTTTT.